This T cell receptor beta chain was retrieved from a study of blood T cell repertoires in COVID-19 (TCRdb year 2020). For the study in its entirety: Collaborator samples came from the United States, Italy and Spain and covered acute and convalescent phases of COVID-19. Nearly every sample came with metadata listing a de-identified subject ID, COVID-19 status, age in years and sex. HLA class I and class II types, where available, came from metadata supplied by the sample provider rather than from assay-based typing. The repertoires were released in a freely available public database meant as a resource for research on the immune response to SARS-CoV-2. The dataset comprised deeply sampled blood TCRbeta repertoires from subjects exposed to, actively infected with, or recovered from COVID-19. Samples came from the ongoing ImmuneRACE study (first 160 participants) plus 1,254 subjects from 6 global collaborators. The material from the prospective study consisted of cDNA or gDNA derived from T cells, B-cell-depleted T cells, or PBMCs. General study outcomes and caveats: How much clinical and demographic metadata was included differed by source and by participant, and the metadata was provided uncurated.

Including the terminal cysteine and phenylalanine, the CDR3 comprises 14 residues. The read is trimmed to its CDR3 DNA, 42 bases read in frame from base 1. The germline V gene (reference sequence) specifies LGHDT as CDR1 and YNNKEL as CDR2. V gives up 2 bases and J gives up 2 bases, and the segment between their germline ends measures 9 bases. TCRbeta CDR3 regions were amplified from genomic DNA using the immunoSEQ Assay, a bias-controlled multiplex PCR. On the authors' methods: The number of nucleated cells in each sample was estimated from the amplification of reference gene primers within the assay. Sequence reads were collapsed and filtered to measure the absolute abundance of every unique TCRbeta CDR3 rearrangement. For each sample, productive Simpson clonality was calculated by taking the square root of Simpson's diversity index across productive rearrangements. In TCRdb, the immuneACCESS table is reduced to in-frame sequences with V and J assigned. These tables do not hold every clone; where another copy was compared, an unresolved V gene accounts for under half, and the others remain unexplained. V and J calls and clone size are copied from that table; D and trimming were computed from the DNA. This sample is represented by 100,000 to 150,000 clones; around nine tenths of them were singletons. 11% of the sample is in the top ten clones.

Comment on this clone: This receptor's antigen is unknown. No much larger clonotype is one base removed from it; base qualities were not supplied.

At one collaborating source in Seattle, patients were enrolled during active infection and were followed longitudinally through the course of disease. Whole blood was collected in K2EDTA tubes by collaborating institutions according to the institutions' own protocols. For TCRbeta analysis, collaborators shipped samples as frozen whole blood, isolated PBMCs, or DNA extracted from either of those sample types. The sequencing sample was made of peripheral blood. The sequence links TRBV3-1 (or the pseudogene TRBV3-2) to TRBJ1-2; no D gene is confidently identified. This clonotype originated in a woman between 65 and 79 years old with COVID-19, enrolled during active disease. CDR3 loop: CASSQRTVNYGYTF. Here is the DNA: TGTGCCAGCAGCCAACGCACAGTAAACTATGGCTACACCTTC.